This T cell receptor beta chain is drawn from a study of blood T cell repertoires in COVID-19. Overall study: COVID-19 samples from acute and convalescent phases originated in the United States, Italy and Spain.

The table came from immunoSEQ multiplex PCR; TCRdb's copy has only in-frame clones and leaves some out. The data show 220,000 or so clones, with 92% seen just once and around 0.84% held by the top ten. Trimming removed 5 bases from V and 4 bases from J, with 11 bases in between. The CDR3 runs 12 residues. In germline, CDR1 is GTSNPN, CDR2 SVGIG (reference sequence). Sequenced: peripheral blood. The rearrangement links TRBV30 to TRBJ1-2, with D possibly matching TRBD1 (5 bases). The receptor was isolated from a man aged 60 to 69 with COVID-19, enrolled during active disease. The CDR3 DNA sequence: TGTGCCTGGGGAAGGGGAATCTATGGCTACACCTTC. This encodes CAWGRGIYGYTF.